The 20 T cell receptor beta chains below were found in one sample sequenced in a study of regulatory T cells in long-lasting Graves disease. Specified time point: persistent/refractory GD, antithyroid drugs over 5 years with positive TRAb. There was RNA extracted from PBMCs, and the TCR library was made from it. CDR3 regions were amplified by Arm-PCR using iRepertoire HTBI primers to build TCR beta libraries. One entry per CDR3 protein results from TCRdb running MiXCR on the multiplex PCR reads. The sample lists approximately 380,000 distinct CDR3 sequences, less than 25% occurring once. The specimen comprised peripheral blood mononuclear cells (PBMCs), sampled when the disease was refractory, from a patient treated with antithyroid drugs. The receptors were gathered from a female donor with Graves disease.

The rearrangement joins TRBV19 to TRBJ1-1, with D maybe TRBD1 (5 bases). The V gene's germline CDR1 is LNHDA and CDR2 SQIVND (reference sequence). CDR3 length: 14 residues. Deletions cut 7 bases from V and 1 base from J, with 13 bases between. The CDR3 region is CASTGRATNTEAFF. CDR3 nucleotides: TGTGCCAGTACAGGGCGAGCAACGAACACTGAAGCTTTCTTT.

This clonotype was picked up a small number of times. The chain has TRBV15 and TRBJ2-2, with TRBD2 matching 12 bases. V lost 0 bases and J lost 0; bases outside the gene matches: 11. Germline V gives CDR1 LNHNV, CDR2 YYDKDF (reference sequence). This CDR3 region has 21 residues. The CDR3 sequence is CATSRERTSGTNPSNTGELFF. CDR3 sequence (DNA): TGTGCCACCAGCAGAGAGAGGACTAGCGGGACTAACCCTTCGAACACCGGGGAGCTGTTTTTT.

J is TRBJ1-4 and V is TRBV20-1; no clear D gene. Germline values: CDR1 DFQATT, CDR2 SNEGSKA (reference sequence). CDR3 length: 14 amino acids. V dropped 5 bases and J dropped 3 bases, with 13 bases sitting between them. The CDR3 DNA reads as TGCAGTGCTTCCGAGGGAACGGCTAATGAAAAACTGTTTTTT. Amino acid sequence: CSASEGTANEKLFF.

The rearrangement joins TRBV25-1 to TRBJ1-4; 7 positions match TRBD1. Germline V CDR1 and CDR2: MGHDK, SYGVNS. This CDR3 contains 15 residues. V dropped 1 base and J dropped 7; count of bases not matched to a gene: 6. The CDR3 protein is CASSESGGLGEKLFF. Here the CDR3 DNA reads TGTGCCAGCAGTGAATCAGGGGGGCTGGGTGAAAAACTGTTTTTT.

The chain links TRBV9 to TRBJ1-5, with D hard to call. This CDR3 comprises 12 residues. V gave up 7 bases and J gave up 4 bases, with 9 bases separating them. Per the germline V gene, CDR1 is SGDLS and CDR2 is YYNGEE. The CDR3 loop reads CASQRENQPQHF. DNA of the CDR3: TGTGCCAGCCAACGCGAAAATCAGCCCCAGCATTTT.

This clonotype turned up a few times. V usage is TRBV5-1 and J usage is TRBJ2-7; TRBD2 might be the D (5 bases). Germline-derived CDR1 and CDR2 are SGHRS and YFSETQ. V was pared by 4 bases and J by 1 base, with 12 bases between. The CDR3 consists of 14 residues. In DNA form, the CDR3 reads TGCGCCAGCAGCCTCCGGACTGGATCCTACGAGCAGTACTTC. It is translated as CASSLRTGSYEQYF.

The count of this clonotype is one. Its ends do not fully match the called genes, so a read error is possible. The CDR3 is CASSGRPSGSSCNEQFF. CDR3 DNA: TGTGCCAGCAGTGGGAGACCTAGCGGAAGCTCCTGCAATGAGCAGTTCTTC. This chain joins TRBV2 and TRBJ2-1; TRBD2 aligns across 7 bases. CDR3 length equals 17 residues. Germline CDR1 and CDR2: SNHLY and FYNNEI.

This clonotype was seen only once. V and J are TRBV7-8 and TRBJ1-1, with D possibly TRBD1 on 6 matching bases. V dropped 2 bases and J dropped 1 base, with 14 bases sitting between them. The CDR3 covers 16 residues. From germline, CDR1 is SGHVS and CDR2 FQNEAQ. The chain's CDR3 is CASSLRLAGQNTEAFF. The CDR3 nucleotides are TGTGCCAGCAGCTTAAGGCTGGCGGGACAGAACACTGAAGCTTTCTTT.

This clonotype was picked up many times. The J gene is TRBJ2-7, the V gene TRBV12-3 or TRBV12-4; D uncertain. This CDR3 spans 12 amino acids. Trimming pared 5 bases from V and 2 bases from J, leaving 7 bases between. The DNA for the CDR3 is TGTGCCAGCAGTACACAGACCTACGAGCAGTACTTC. This translates into CASSTQTYEQYF.

This clonotype appeared a few times. The chain carries TRBV25-1 and TRBJ2-7, with 8 bases fitting TRBD2. CDR3 size: 13 residues. V was pared by 2 bases and J by 3 bases, with 0 bases of the junction left unmatched. Germline V lookup: CDR1 MGHDK, CDR2 SYGVNS. Written as DNA, the CDR3 is TGTGCCAGCAGTGAAACTAGCGGCTACGAGCAGTACTTC. Protein: CASSETSGYEQYF.

This clonotype was counted between two and nine times. J is TRBJ1-1 and V is TRBV10-1; D call uncertain. Germline CDR1 is WNHNN and CDR2 is SYGVQD (reference sequence). V shed 8 bases and J shed 7 bases, with 14 bases lying between them. This CDR3 has 12 amino acids. The CDR3 is CASVADVHEAFF. The CDR3 DNA follows: TGCGCCAGCGTGGCAGACGTCCATGAAGCTTTCTTT.

This clonotype was picked up a small number of times. V is TRBV20-1 and J is TRBJ1-1; D unresolved. Germline CDR1 and CDR2: DFQATT and SNEGSKA (reference sequence). V was cut by 5 bases and J by 6 bases, with 13 bases left in between. The CDR3 is 12 amino acids. In DNA form, the CDR3 reads TGCAGTGCTGTAGACATTTCTGCTGAAGCTTTCTTT. This translates into CSAVDISAEAFF.

The chain has TRBV12-3 or TRBV12-4 and TRBJ1-1; D is uncertain. This CDR3 has 12 amino acids. Trimming cost V 6 bases and J 8 bases, with 13 bases left between them. CDR3 in amino acids: CASSQTPPEAFF. In nucleotides, the CDR3 is TGTGCCAGCAGCCAAACCCCACCAGAAGCTTTCTTT.

The V call is TRBV7-2, the J call TRBJ2-5; D is unclear. With 5 bases removed from V and 5 bases from J, the gap between germline ends came to 12 bases. Germline V lookup: CDR1 SGHTA, CDR2 FQGNSA. This CDR3 is built from 13 residues. This CDR3 reads CASSTRPRETQYF. The CDR3, as DNA: TGTGCCAGCAGCACTCGGCCCAGGGAGACCCAGTACTTC. Looking up the rest from reference TRBV7-2 and TRBJ2-5 gives the full variable domain: GAGVSQSPSNKVTEKGKDVELRCDPISGHTALYWYRQSLGQGLEFLIYFQGNSAPDKSGLPSDRFSAERTGGSVSTLTIQRTQQEDSAVYLCASSTRPRETQYFGPGTRLLVL.

The chain has TRBV7-9 and TRBJ1-2; TRBD1 matches 8 bases. Germline V gene sequence: CDR1 SEHNR, CDR2 FQNEAQ (reference sequence). The ends lost 4 bases at V and 9 bases at J; junction bases unmatched: 16. This CDR3 is 16 amino acids long. The CDR3 is CASSSTTGGLGKRYTF. In DNA form, the CDR3 reads TGTGCCAGCAGCTCGACCACAGGGGGGCTGGGTAAGCGCTACACCTTC.

This rearrangement joins TRBV27 to TRBJ1-4, with D hard to call. Germline CDR1 reads MNHEY; CDR2 reads SMNVEV (reference sequence). Trimming took off 1 base at V and 14 bases at J, with 17 bases between the two ends. The CDR3 covers 14 residues. The CDR3 DNA reads TGTGCCAGCAGTTTATTTTCGATACCTGGAGTCCTGTTTTTT. It encodes CASSLFSIPGVLFF.

This clonotype was seen more than once but under ten times. This sequence joins TRBV28 and TRBJ2-2; D possibly corresponds to TRBD1 (6 bases). Germline V gene sequence: CDR1 MDHEN, CDR2 SYDVKM. The germline V and J ends were trimmed by 6 bases and 4 bases, with 21 bases remaining between them. The CDR3 sequence is 17 residues long. In DNA form, the CDR3 reads TGTGCCAGCAGCTCGGGTATCGGGACAAGACGCACCGGGGAGCTGTTTTTT. Its protein is CASSSGIGTRRTGELFF.

With respect to this clonotype: A far larger clone is only one base removed, so a read error is likely. This chain uses TRBV7-9 with TRBJ2-1; D unclear. CDR1 is SEHNR, CDR2 FQNEAQ, per germline (reference sequence). Trimming removed 3 bases from V and 2 bases from J, with 5 bases in between. This CDR3 has 13 residues. The CDR3 loop reads CASSLRTYNEQFF. The CDR3 coding sequence is TGTGCCAGCAGCTTGAGGACCTACAATGAGCAGTTCTTC. Full variable domain (remainder filled in from reference TRBV7-9 and TRBJ2-1): DTGVSQNPRHKITKRGQNVTFRCDPISEHNRLYWYRQTLGQGPEFLTYFQNEAQLEKSRLLSDRFSAERPKGSFSTLEIQRTEQGDSAMYLCASSLRTYNEQFFGPGTRLTVL.

This clonotype was detected only a few times. The V and J genes are TRBV19 and TRBJ1-1; D unclear. This CDR3 is built from 18 residues. Trimming pared 7 bases from V and 2 bases from J, leaving 26 bases between. Germline V lookup: CDR1 LNHDA, CDR2 SQIVND (reference sequence). As DNA, the CDR3 is TGTGCCAGTATCCTGTGGCGGATAGTTTTTTTCCTCAACACTGAAGCTTTCTTT. Translated: CASILWRIVFFLNTEAFF.

In its sample, this clonotype was seen a few times. V is TRBV10-1 and J is TRBJ2-5; 8 bases are shared with TRBD2. Germline assignment: CDR1 WNHNN and CDR2 SYGVQD (reference sequence). The CDR3 has 19 residues. With 3 bases clipped from V and 0 bases from J, the junction kept 15 bases outside the gene matches. CDR3 coding DNA: TGCGCCAGCAGTGAACTTCCCGTTTTAGCGGGATCGTACCAAGAGACCCAGTACTTC. It is translated as CASSELPVLAGSYQETQYF.